The 24 T cell receptor beta chains below all came from one sample that was sequenced in a study of blood T cell repertoires in COVID-19. Assay used: immunoSEQ multiplex PCR; TCRdb lists only in-frame clones, some missing. Found here are some 200,000 clones, about four fifths of them singletons; the top ten hold 12%. Sequences were obtained from PBMCs or T cells enriched from blood (not recorded which). These receptor sequences come from a man aged 35-49 years who had recovered from COVID-19.

The CDR3 sequence is CASMEYGSSPLHF. In DNA, the CDR3 is TGTGCCAGTATGGAGTACGGTAGTTCACCCCTCCACTTT. The chain has TRBV19 and TRBJ1-6; D is unclear. The germline V gene has CDR1 LNHDA and CDR2 SQIVND (reference sequence). The V end was cut by 7 bases, the J end by 9 bases, with 13 bases between. This CDR3 contains 13 residues. The full variable domain, rest sourced from reference TRBV19 and TRBJ1-6, is DGGITQSPKYLFRKEGQNVTLSCEQNLNHDAMYWYRQDPGQGLRLIYYSQIVNDFQKGDIAEGYSVSREKKESFPLTVTSAQKNPTAFYLCASMEYGSSPLHFGNGTRLTVT.

The chain recombines TRBV2 with TRBJ2-7; the D is unclear. The CDR3 consists of 12 residues. CDR1 is SNHLY and CDR2 is FYNNEI in the germline V gene. V was trimmed by 2 bases and J by 7 bases, leaving 9 bases between them. CDR3 DNA sequence: TGTGCCAGCAGTGAAAACACGGAGGAGCAGTACTTC. Amino acid sequence: CASSENTEEQYF.

The rearrangement links TRBV28 to TRBJ2-7; D gene ambiguous. Trimming pared 10 bases from V and 2 bases from J, leaving 12 bases between. CDR1 MDHEN and CDR2 SYDVKM come from the germline V gene. The length of the CDR3 is 12 residues. Written as DNA, the CDR3 is TGTGCCACCCAACCCCCTACCTACGAGCAGTACTTC. Its protein is CATQPPTYEQYF.

The chain is built from TRBV10-1 and TRBJ2-3, with D hard to call. Per germline, CDR1 WNHNN and CDR2 SYGVQD (reference sequence). Deletions cut 0 bases from V and 9 bases from J, with 13 bases between. This CDR3 spans 14 amino acids. This CDR3 reads CASSESGLLQTQYF. CDR3 nucleotide sequence: TGCGCCAGCAGTGAGTCGGGCCTGCTTCAGACGCAGTATTTT.

The rearrangement joins TRBV12-3 or TRBV12-4 to TRBJ1-2; D is unresolved. The CDR3 is made up of 13 amino acids. The V end was cut by 6 bases, the J end by 6 bases, with 14 bases between. The CDR3 region has the DNA TGTGCCAGCAGCTTCGGCGGGTTTGATGGCTACACCTTC. This translates into CASSFGGFDGYTF.

This chain connects TRBV4-3 to TRBJ1-2; no firm D call. Germline CDR1 LGHNA, CDR2 YSLEER. Trimming left V 1 base short and J 5 bases short, with 14 bases between. There are 15 residues in the CDR3. CDR3: CASSQGRTAGYGYTF. CDR3 nucleotides: TGCGCCAGCAGCCAAGGGCGGACTGCGGGGTATGGCTACACCTTC.

This chain uses TRBV7-3 with TRBJ1-5; 8 nucleotides agree with TRBD1. This CDR3 spans 14 amino acids. The V segment lost 2 bases and the J segment 7 bases; nucleotides outside the gene matches: 4. Germline CDR1 SGHTA, CDR2 FQGTGA. CDR3 sequence reads: CASSLSGGGQPQHF. As DNA, the CDR3 is TGTGCCAGCAGCTTATCAGGGGGCGGGCAGCCCCAGCATTTT.

The V and J genes are TRBV19 and TRBJ2-2, with TRBD1 matching 8 bases. Germline CDR1 reads LNHDA; CDR2 reads SQIVND (reference sequence). The V segment lost 7 bases and the J segment 5 bases; nucleotides outside the gene matches: 12. This CDR3 has 16 amino acids. The CDR3 nucleotides are TGTGCCAGTACCCTCCGGACAGGGCTGAGGACCGGGGAGCTGTTTTTT. Translating it yields CASTLRTGLRTGELFF.

With respect to this clone: It is unclear where the CDR3 begins or ends on the DNA, so no DNA is shown, and the CDR3 is as TCRdb lists it. This chain joins TRBV3-1 (or the pseudogene TRBV3-2) and TRBJ2-1; whether TRBD2, the table's D call, matches the DNA was not checked. Germline CDR1 LGHDT, CDR2 YNNKEL (reference sequence). Inclusive of both ends, the CDR3 amounts to 15 amino acids. The CDR3 spells CASSQYVGRDDEQFF.

V is TRBV2 and J is TRBJ1-5; 8 bases map to TRBD1. Germline CDR1 SNHLY, CDR2 FYNNEI. V was clipped by 5 bases and J by 0 bases; unmatched bases: 3. The CDR3 contains 15 residues. The CDR3 DNA reads as TGTGCCAGCAGTAGGGGACAGGTTAGCAATCAGCCCCAGCATTTT. This encodes CASSRGQVSNQPQHF.

V gene TRBV19 combines with J gene TRBJ2-6; perhaps TRBD1 as D (6 bases). V lost 1 base to trimming and J lost 5 bases, with 15 bases between them. CDR3 length: 17 amino acids. The germline CDR1 and CDR2 sequences are LNHDA and SQIVND (reference sequence). The CDR3 DNA reads as TGTGCCAGTAGTATAGGGAACAGGGCTACGTGGGCCAACGTCCTGACTTTC. Protein product: CASSIGNRATWANVLTF.

The rearrangement links TRBV9 to TRBJ1-4; TRBD1 aligns across 10 bases. Germline V gene sequence: CDR1 SGDLS, CDR2 YYNGEE. There are 15 residues in the CDR3. With 0 bases clipped from V and 4 bases from J, the junction kept 0 bases outside the gene matches. The DNA of the CDR3 is TGTGCCAGCAGCGTAGGGACAGGGGGTAATGAAAAACTGTTTTTT. Translated: CASSVGTGGNEKLFF. The variable domain in full, completed from reference TRBV9 and TRBJ1-4, reads DSGVTQTPKHLITATGQRVTLRCSPRSGDLSVYWYQQSLDQGLQFLIQYYNGEERAKGNILERFSAQQFPDLHSELNLSSLELGDSALYFCASSVGTGGNEKLFFGSGTQLSVL.

The chain carries TRBV6-5 and TRBJ1-1; D remains unclear. This CDR3 spans 15 amino acids. Germline lookup yields CDR1 MNHEY and CDR2 SVGAGI. V lost 2 bases and J 0 bases, leaving 10 bases between the germline ends. In DNA, the CDR3 is TGTGCCAGCAGTTACGCGAGGCCCATGAACACTGAAGCTTTCTTT. This translates into CASSYARPMNTEAFF.

The chain couples TRBV7-9 to TRBJ2-1, with TRBD2 matching over 7 bases. The CDR3 runs to 15 residues. Germline lookup yields CDR1 SEHNR and CDR2 FQNEAQ (reference sequence). With V trimmed by 7 bases and J by 0 bases, 6 bases remained unmatched. Written as DNA, the CDR3 is TGTGCCAGCAAGCAGCGGGGTTCCTCCTACAATGAGCAGTTCTTC. This gives the protein CASKQRGSSYNEQFF.

The J gene is TRBJ2-3, the V gene TRBV5-1, with TRBD2 matching 8 bases. CDR1 is SGHRS, CDR2 YFSETQ, per germline. J was trimmed by 8 bases and V by 0 bases; bases with no gene match: 8. This CDR3 is 15 amino acids long. The CDR3: CASSLGAGEGGTQYF. DNA for the CDR3: TGCGCCAGCAGCTTGGGAGCGGGAGAGGGTGGTACGCAGTATTTT.

With regard to this clone: One junction end does not reproduce the germline sequence, and a read error may be involved. V gene TRBV7-7 combines with J gene TRBJ1-6, with D possibly being TRBD1 (6 bases). Germline CDR1 is SSHAT and CDR2 is FNYEAQ (reference sequence). The CDR3 loop spans 15 amino acids. The CDR3 spells CASSLDGAGESPLHF. The CDR3 region has the DNA TGTGCTAGCAGCTTAGATGGGGCAGGGGAATCACCCCTCCACTTT.

The genes are TRBV4-1 and TRBJ2-5; 7 bases line up with TRBD1. Germline V CDR1 and CDR2: MGHRA, YSYEKL. The CDR3 spans 16 residues. The trim removed 5 bases at V and 2 bases at J, leaving 11 bases unmatched. The CDR3 protein is CASSARGQSDQETQYF. CDR3 bases: TGCGCCAGCAGCGCCAGGGGACAGTCAGATCAAGAGACCCAGTACTTC.

The rearrangement links TRBV5-6 to TRBJ1-5, with D perhaps matching TRBD1 (5 bases). V lost 0 bases to trimming and J lost 3 bases, with 7 bases between them. The germline V gene has CDR1 SGHDT and CDR2 YYEEEE. This CDR3 spans 14 amino acids. CDR3 sequence (DNA): TGTGCCAGCAGCTTGGGGGGCTACAATCAGCCCCAGCATTTT. This translates into CASSLGGYNQPQHF.

This clone appeared a few times. The V gene is TRBV11-2, the J gene TRBJ1-1; D gene uncertain. The CDR3 is 12 amino acids. V dropped 4 bases and J dropped 2 bases, with 5 bases sitting between them. Germline CDR1 reads SGHAT; CDR2 reads FQNNGV. CDR3 coding DNA: TGTGCCAGCAGCTATCAAAACACTGAAGCTTTCTTT. Its translation is CASSYQNTEAFF.

V usage is TRBV7-9 and J usage is TRBJ2-5, with TRBD2 as a possible D gene (5 bases). Looked up from germline, CDR1 is SEHNR and CDR2 is FQNEAQ (reference sequence). The CDR3 has 14 amino acids. V gave up 7 bases and J gave up 2 bases, with 14 bases separating them. This chain's CDR3 is CASTPSRDQETQYF. The CDR3 nucleotides read TGTGCCAGCACCCCTTCCCGGGATCAAGAGACCCAGTACTTC.

V usage is TRBV3-1 (or the pseudogene TRBV3-2) and J usage is TRBJ2-3, with 8 bases aligning to TRBD2. The V and J ends lost 2 bases and 0 bases, in that order; junction bases with no gene match: 1. Germline V CDR1 and CDR2: LGHDT, YNNKEL (reference sequence). The CDR3 spans 15 residues. CDR3 amino acids: CASSQLAGSTDTQYF. The CDR3 DNA reads TGTGCCAGCAGCCAACTAGCGGGCAGCACAGATACGCAGTATTTT.

The rearrangement links TRBV7-3 to TRBJ2-1; weak D call: TRBD2 (6 bases). The ends were cut back, 4 bases at V and 11 bases at J, with 18 bases in the middle. The CDR3 has 14 residues. The germline CDR1 and CDR2 sequences are SGHTA and FQGTGA. CDR3 in DNA: TGTGCCAGCAGCTCCAATCCGGGGGTAGTGAAGCAGTTCTTC. This sequence encodes CASSSNPGVVKQFF.

This clone was counted only a few times. This chain links TRBV2 with TRBJ2-1; 7 bases fit TRBD2. CDR1 is SNHLY, CDR2 FYNNEI, per germline. The CDR3 is 13 residues long. V lost 8 bases and J lost 5; bases outside the gene matches: 6. The CDR3 bases are TGTGCCAGCGGCACAACTAGCGACAATGAGCAGTTCTTC. Its protein product is CASGTTSDNEQFF.

This chain links TRBV19 with TRBJ1-5, with 9 bases fitting TRBD1. J was trimmed by 4 bases and V by 5 bases; bases with no gene match: 6. The germline V gene encodes CDR1 LNHDA and CDR2 SQIVND (reference sequence). The CDR3 totals 15 residues. CDR3 DNA: TGTGCCAGTAGTCCGGACAGGGGAATAAATCAGCCCCAGCATTTT. Residues: CASSPDRGINQPQHF.